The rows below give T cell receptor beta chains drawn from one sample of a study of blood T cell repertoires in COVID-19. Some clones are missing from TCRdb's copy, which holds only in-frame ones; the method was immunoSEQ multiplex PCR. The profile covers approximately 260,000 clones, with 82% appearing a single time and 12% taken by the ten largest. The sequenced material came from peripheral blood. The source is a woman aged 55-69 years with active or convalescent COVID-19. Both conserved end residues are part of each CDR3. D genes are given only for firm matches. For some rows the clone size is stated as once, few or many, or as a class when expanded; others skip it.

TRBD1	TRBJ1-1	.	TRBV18	TGTGCCAGCTCACCAACCGGGACAGGGGAGGTAAACACTGAAGCTTTCTTT	CASSPTGTGEVNTEAFF
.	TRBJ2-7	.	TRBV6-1	TGTGCCAGCAGTGAATTCCCGGCAGGCCAGTACTTC	CASSEFPAGQYF
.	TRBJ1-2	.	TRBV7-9	TGTGCCAGCACCCCCGCGAGAAACTATGGCTACACCTTC	CASTPARNYGYTF
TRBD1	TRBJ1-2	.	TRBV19	TGTGCCAGTAGACCAAGTGGGACAGGGGCGAACTATGGCTACACCTTC	CASRPSGTGANYGYTF
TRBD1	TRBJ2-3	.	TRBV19	TGTGCCAGTAGTACGACTCGGACAGGGAATGAGAGGGATACGCAGTATTTT	CASSTTRTGNERDTQYF
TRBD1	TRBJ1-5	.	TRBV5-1	TGCGCCAGCAGCTTGAGGGACAGGACCGTTTATAGCAATCAGCCCCAGCATTTT	CASSLRDRTVYSNQPQHF
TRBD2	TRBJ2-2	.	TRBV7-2	TGTGCCAGCAGCCTAGCGGGGGGGCGAGTCACCGGGGAGCTGTTTTTT	CASSLAGGRVTGELFF
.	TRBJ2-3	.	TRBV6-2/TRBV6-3	TGTGCCAGCAGCCTCGGACAGCCAGATACGCAGTATTTT	CASSLGQPDTQYF
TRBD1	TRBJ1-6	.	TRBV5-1	TGCGCCAGCAGCCCTGGGACAGTCAGTTCCTCACCCCTCCACTTT	CASSPGTVSSSPLHF
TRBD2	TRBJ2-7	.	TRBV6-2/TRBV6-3	TGTGCCAGCAGTTGGAGCGGGGGGGCCATGGGCGAGCAGTACTTC	CASSWSGGAMGEQYF
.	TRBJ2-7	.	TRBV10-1	TGCGCCAGCAGTGAGAATATCGGGGGAGAAGAGCAGTACTTC	CASSENIGGEEQYF
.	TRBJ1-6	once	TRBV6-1	TGTGCCAGCAGTGAAAGGGGGGGGGCAGGGGCTATCGATAATTCACCCCTCCACTTT	CASSERGGAGAIDNSPLHF
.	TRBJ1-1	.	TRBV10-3	TGTGCCATCAACGGGAACACTGAAGCTTTCTTT	CAINGNTEAFF
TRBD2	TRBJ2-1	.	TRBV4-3	TGCGCCAGCAGCCAAGATCCTGGCGGGGGGGTGAATGAGCAGTTCTTC	CASSQDPGGGVNEQFF
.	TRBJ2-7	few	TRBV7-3	TGTGCCAGCAGCCGGACAGAATCCTACGAGCAGTACTTC	CASSRTESYEQYF
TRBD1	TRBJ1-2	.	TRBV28	TGTGCCAGCAGTTTAATCCCGACAGGGGTCGGTGGCTACACCTTC	CASSLIPTGVGGYTF
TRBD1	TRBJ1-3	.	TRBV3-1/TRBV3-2	TGTGCCAGCAGCCAAGTTCCGTTCGGGACAGGGGGCAGAAACACCATATATTTT	CASSQVPFGTGGRNTIYF
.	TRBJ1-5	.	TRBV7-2	TGTGCCAGCAGCTTCAGTGGTCAGCCCCAGCATTTT	CASSFSGQPQHF
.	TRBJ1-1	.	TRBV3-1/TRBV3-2	TGTGCCAGCAGCCAAGATCTAGTGAACACTGAAGCTTTCTTT	CASSQDLVNTEAFF
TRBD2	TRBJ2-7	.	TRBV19	TGTGCCAGCCAAGCCGGGACTAGTCGGAACGAGCAGTACTTC	CASQAGTSRNEQYF
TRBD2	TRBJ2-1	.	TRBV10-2	TGCGCCAGCAGTGAAGGGGAGGGTTGGGATGAGCAGTTCTTC	CASSEGEGWDEQFF
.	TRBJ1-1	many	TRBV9	TGTGCCAGCAGCGTAGCGGGGGGAGGCACTGAAGCTTTCTTT	CASSVAGGGTEAFF
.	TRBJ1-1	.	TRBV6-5	TGTGCCAGCCGGGACTGGAACACTGAAGCTTTCTTT	CASRDWNTEAFF
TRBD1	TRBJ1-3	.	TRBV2	TGTGCCAGCAGTTCCGGACAGGGAGGAAACACCATATATTTT	CASSSGQGGNTIYF
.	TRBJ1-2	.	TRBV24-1	TGTGCCACCAGTGACCCCCCAGGGGATACTAACTATGGCTACACCTTC	CATSDPPGDTNYGYTF
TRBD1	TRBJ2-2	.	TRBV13	TGTGCCAGCAGTCGACGACAGGGGAAAACCGGGGAGCTGTTTTTT	CASSRRQGKTGELFF
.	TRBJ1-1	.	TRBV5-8	TGTGCAAGCAATTCAGGAATGAACACTGAAGCTTTCTTT	CASNSGMNTEAFF